The following is a T cell receptor (beta chain) sequence with its context. Its recognized antigen is unknown. No base quality information exists; no much larger clone differs at one position. Healthy controls were 37 blood donors whose buffy coats came from the Finnish Red Cross blood service. All TCR-sequenced material derived from peripheral blood: patient blood samples and healthy donor buffy coats. Ficoll-Hypaque gradient centrifugation was used to isolate peripheral blood mononuclear cells. For the healthy controls, CD4+ cells were obtained from buffy coats by magnetic purification. The Gentra Puregene Cell and Tissue kit was used for genomic DNA extraction, and quantification was performed on a Qubit 2.0 fluorometer. This specimen comes from a study of STAT5B mutations in CD4+ large granular lymphocyte leukemia (dated by TCRdb to 2022 to 2024). At the level of the whole study: Among the healthy controls, the CDR3 'QG' motif was associated with a particular HLA allele. The study compared the TCRbeta repertoires of patients with CD4+ T-cell large granular lymphocyte leukemia against the TCRbeta repertoires of healthy blood donors. Flow cytometry performed on FACSCanto II or FACSVerse showed that the purified fractions had more than 95% purity among lymphocytes. Study-wide conclusions, independent of this receptor: CD4-sorted patient repertoires appeared more clonal than healthy CD4+ repertoires, and this difference persisted after removing the putative leukemic clones. The data were not HLA-matched, and the relatively small sample size could explain the higher clonality seen in CD4+ compared with CD8+ T-LGLL. Enrichment of TRBV06-family usage was observed among the top patient clones (8/27) relative to healthy controls (2/35). The main leukemic clonotypes were found to be private to each patient, although approximately 25% of the main leukemic clonotypes were detected at low frequency in the non-leukemic repertoires of other patients.

The immunoSEQ assay at survey resolution was used to sequence TCRbeta rearrangements from genomic DNA. The paper's processing steps were these. In the TCR sequencing data, the smallest productive clonotype frequency that could be detected was 2.59 x 10-5. Only productive TCRbeta rearrangements, meaning sequences that were complete and in-frame, were kept for the analyses. The clonality of each sample was calculated as Simpson clonality in the immunoSEQ Analyzer version 3.0. Clones were categorized by frequency as very rare, small, medium, large (1-20%) or hyperexpanded (>20%). Generation probabilities were estimated with OLGA 1.2.3, V-gene circos plots were generated with VDJtools, specificities were searched for in VDJdb, and CDR3 motifs were identified with GLIPH. Sourced from immuneACCESS, this table was stored by TCRdb with only in-frame sequences that have V and J called. A share of the clones is absent; for the studies checked, an unresolved V gene accounts for under half, and the remainder has no known explanation. V and J calls and clone size follow that table, whereas D and trimming were derived from the DNA. This sample gives some 45,000 clones in total; 70% to 90% of them show up just once. Of the sample, around 3% falls within the top ten clones.

There are 15 amino acids in the CDR3, from cysteine to phenylalanine inclusive. The CDR3 DNA has 45 bases and is translated from base 1. The germline V gene (reference sequence) yields LNHDA for CDR1 and SQIVND for CDR2. The V and J ends are trimmed by 7 bases and 0 bases, leaving 15 bases between them. The chain uses TRBV19 and TRBJ1-1; too little of a D gene remains to name it. This clonotype was obtained from a human donor in good health. Source material: CD4+ T cells from blood buffy coats. The base sequence is TGTGCCAGTACCCCGGGGAACCTCTTGAACACTGAAGCTTTCTTT. Its coded protein is CASTPGNLLNTEAFF.